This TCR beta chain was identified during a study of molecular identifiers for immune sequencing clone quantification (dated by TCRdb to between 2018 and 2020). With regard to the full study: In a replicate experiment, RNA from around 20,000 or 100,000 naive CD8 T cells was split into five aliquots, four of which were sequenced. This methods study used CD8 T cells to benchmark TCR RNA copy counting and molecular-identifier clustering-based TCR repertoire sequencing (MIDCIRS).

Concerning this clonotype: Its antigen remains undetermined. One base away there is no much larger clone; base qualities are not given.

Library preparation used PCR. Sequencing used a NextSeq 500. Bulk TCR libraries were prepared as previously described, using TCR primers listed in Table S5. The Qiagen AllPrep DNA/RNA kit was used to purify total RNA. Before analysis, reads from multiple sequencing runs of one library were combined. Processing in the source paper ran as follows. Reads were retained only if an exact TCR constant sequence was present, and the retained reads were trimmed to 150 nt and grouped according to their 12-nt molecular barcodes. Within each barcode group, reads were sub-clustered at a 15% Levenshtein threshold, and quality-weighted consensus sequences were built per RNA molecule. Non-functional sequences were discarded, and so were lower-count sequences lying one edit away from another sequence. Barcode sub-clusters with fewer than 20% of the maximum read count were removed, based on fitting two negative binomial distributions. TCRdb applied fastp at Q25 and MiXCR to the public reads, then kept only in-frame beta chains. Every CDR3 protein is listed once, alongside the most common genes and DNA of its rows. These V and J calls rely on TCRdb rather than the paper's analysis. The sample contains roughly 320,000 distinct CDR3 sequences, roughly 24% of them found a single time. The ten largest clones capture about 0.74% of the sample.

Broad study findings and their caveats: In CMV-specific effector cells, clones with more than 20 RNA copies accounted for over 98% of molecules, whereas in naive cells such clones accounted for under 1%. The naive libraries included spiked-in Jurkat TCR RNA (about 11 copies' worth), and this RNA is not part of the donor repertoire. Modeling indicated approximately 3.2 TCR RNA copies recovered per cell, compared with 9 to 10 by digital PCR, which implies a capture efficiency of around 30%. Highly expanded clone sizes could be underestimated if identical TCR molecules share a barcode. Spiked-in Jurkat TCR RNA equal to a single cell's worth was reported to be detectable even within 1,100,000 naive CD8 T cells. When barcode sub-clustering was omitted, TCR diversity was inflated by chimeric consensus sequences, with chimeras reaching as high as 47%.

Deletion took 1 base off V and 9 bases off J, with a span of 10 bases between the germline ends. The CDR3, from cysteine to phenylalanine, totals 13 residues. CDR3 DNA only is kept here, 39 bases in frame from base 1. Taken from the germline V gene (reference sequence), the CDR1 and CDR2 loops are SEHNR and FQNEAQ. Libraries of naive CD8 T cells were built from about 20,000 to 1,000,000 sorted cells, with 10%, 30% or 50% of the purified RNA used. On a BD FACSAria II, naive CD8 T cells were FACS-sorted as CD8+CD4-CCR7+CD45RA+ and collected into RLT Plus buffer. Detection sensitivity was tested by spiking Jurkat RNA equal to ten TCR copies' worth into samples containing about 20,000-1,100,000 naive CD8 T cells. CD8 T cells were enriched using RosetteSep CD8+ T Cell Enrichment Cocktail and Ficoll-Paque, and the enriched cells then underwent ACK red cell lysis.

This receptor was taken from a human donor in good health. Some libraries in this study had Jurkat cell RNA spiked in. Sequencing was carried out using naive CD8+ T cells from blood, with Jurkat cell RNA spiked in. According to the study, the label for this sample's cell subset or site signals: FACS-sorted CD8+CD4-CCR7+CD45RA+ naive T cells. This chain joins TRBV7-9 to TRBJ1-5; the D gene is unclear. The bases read TGTGCCAGCAGCTTAGAATCTTTGGCGCCCCAGCATTTT. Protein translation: CASSLESLAPQHF.